The rows below give T cell receptor beta chains drawn from one sample of a study of graft-versus-host responses after intestinal transplantation. These TCRs' antigens remain unknown. The table came from immunoSEQ multiplex PCR; TCRdb's copy has only in-frame clones and leaves some out. The sample has more than 65,000 clones, 85% to 95% seen once; the top ten hold 0.53%. Sample: unstimulated CD8+ T cells sorted from spleen or lymph node cells, taken before intestinal transplant. These receptor sequences come from a human donor who received an intestinal transplant. Both conserved end residues are part of each CDR3. The D gene is left open where the match is weak. The listing skips clone size in some rows; elsewhere it reads once, few, many or a size class.

TRBV6-5	TRBJ2-5	-	-	TGTGCCAGCAGGGCGGCGGATGAGACCCAGTACTTC	CASRAADETQYF
TRBV2	TRBJ1-1	-	-	TGTGCCAGCTCCCTGGACGGAGGCACTGAAGCTTTCTTT	CASSLDGGTEAFF
TRBV9	TRBJ1-4	-	-	TGTGCCAGCAGCGTAGAGGATCAGTTCAATGAAAAACTGTTTTTT	CASSVEDQFNEKLFF
TRBV30	TRBJ2-5	-	-	TGTGCCTGGAATGGACAGGGAGGGGAGACCCAGTACTTC	CAWNGQGGETQYF
TRBV6-5	TRBJ2-5	-	TRBD2	TGTGCCAGCAGCCCCTCTAGCGGGCATCAAGAGACCCAGTACTTC	CASSPSSGHQETQYF
TRBV7-9	TRBJ2-5	-	-	TGTGCCAGCAGCTTCCCAGAAGAGACCCAGTACTTC	CASSFPEETQYF
TRBV5-8	TRBJ1-6	-	TRBD1	TGTGCCAGCAGCTGGCAGGGGGACAGGTACTATAATTCACCCCTCCACTTT	CASSWQGDRYYNSPLHF
TRBV11-2	TRBJ1-5	-	TRBD1	TGTGCCAGCAGCTTAGGGGACAGGGGGCGAGGGTGGCAGCCCCAGCATTTT	CASSLGDRGRGWQPQHF
TRBV30	TRBJ2-5	-	TRBD2	TGTGCCTGGAGCCTCCTAGCGGGAGAAGAGACCCAGTACTTC	CAWSLLAGEETQYF
TRBV19	TRBJ1-5	once	-	TGTGCCAGTAGTATAGATCTATTAGGCAGGGTACGGGATCAGCCCCAGCATTTT	CASSIDLLGRVRDQPQHF
TRBV15	TRBJ2-2	-	-	TGTGCCACCAGCAGATCCCGGGACACGACCGGGGAGCTGTTTTTT	CATSRSRDTTGELFF
TRBV7-9	TRBJ1-1	-	TRBD1	TGTGCCAGCAGCCCCCCGCCCCACGGACAGGGCTTGAACACTGAAGCTTTCTTT	CASSPPPHGQGLNTEAFF
TRBV4-1	TRBJ2-3	-	TRBD2	TGCGCCAGCAGCCAAGCCTGGACTAGCGGGAGATTATTTAATACGCAGTATTTT	CASSQAWTSGRLFNTQYF
TRBV29-1	TRBJ2-3	-	TRBD2	TGCAGCGTTGAAGGGACTAGCGGGAGGGTCGACCACACAGATACGCAGTATTTT	CSVEGTSGRVDHTDTQYF
TRBV5-1	TRBJ1-2	-	TRBD1	TGCGCCAGCAGCTTGGCCGGGACAGGGGGAGATGGCTACACCTTC	CASSLAGTGGDGYTF
TRBV28	TRBJ2-7	-	-	TGTGCCAGCACTCCTGTGGGGGGTCCGGGCGAGCAGTACTTC	CASTPVGGPGEQYF
TRBV6-4	TRBJ2-1	few	TRBD2	TGTGCCAGCAGTGACTCGGCTAGCGGGGATTACAATGAGCAGTTCTTC	CASSDSASGDYNEQFF
TRBV7-6	TRBJ1-1	-	-	TGTGCCAGTGCCGAATTAGGGGGGGTAGGTGAAGCTTTCTTT	CASAELGGVGEAFF
TRBV6-5	TRBJ2-1	-	TRBD2	TGTGCCAGCAGTTCCCTAGCGGGAGCGGTCGATGAGCAGTTCTTC	CASSSLAGAVDEQFF
TRBV20-1	TRBJ2-7	once	-	TGCAGTGCTTTCGGCGGTATCGAGCAGTACTTC	CSAFGGIEQYF
TRBV6-6	TRBJ1-6	once	-	TGTGCCAGCAGTCTGGGAGGCTCCTATAATTCACCCCTCCACTTT	CASSLGGSYNSPLHF
TRBV19	TRBJ2-3	-	-	TGTGCCAGTAGTATAGGATCTTTTGGGGCAGGGTCAGATACGCAGTATTTT	CASSIGSFGAGSDTQYF
TRBV5-1	TRBJ2-7	-	-	TGCGCCAGCAGCTTGGTCTCGACAACGGGCTACGAGCAGTACTTC	CASSLVSTTGYEQYF
TRBV7-6	TRBJ1-1	-	-	TGTGCCAGCAGCCACCGGGACATAGCTTATGTGAACACTGAAGCTTTCTTT	CASSHRDIAYVNTEAFF
TRBV9	TRBJ2-7	-	-	TGTGCCAGCAGCGTAGGCCCGCAGCGGATATCCTACGAGCAGTACTTC	CASSVGPQRISYEQYF
TRBV28	TRBJ2-7	-	TRBD2	TGTGCCAGCAGTTTTGGGACTAGCGGCACCTACGAGCAGTACTTC	CASSFGTSGTYEQYF
TRBV6-1	TRBJ2-7	-	TRBD2	TGTGCCAGCAGTCTCCGGCGGGAGGGGTACTACGAGCAGTACTTC	CASSLRREGYYEQYF
TRBV4-1	TRBJ2-1	-	TRBD1	TGCGCCAGCAGCCACGGGACAGGGGGTGTCAATGAGCAGTTCTTC	CASSHGTGGVNEQFF